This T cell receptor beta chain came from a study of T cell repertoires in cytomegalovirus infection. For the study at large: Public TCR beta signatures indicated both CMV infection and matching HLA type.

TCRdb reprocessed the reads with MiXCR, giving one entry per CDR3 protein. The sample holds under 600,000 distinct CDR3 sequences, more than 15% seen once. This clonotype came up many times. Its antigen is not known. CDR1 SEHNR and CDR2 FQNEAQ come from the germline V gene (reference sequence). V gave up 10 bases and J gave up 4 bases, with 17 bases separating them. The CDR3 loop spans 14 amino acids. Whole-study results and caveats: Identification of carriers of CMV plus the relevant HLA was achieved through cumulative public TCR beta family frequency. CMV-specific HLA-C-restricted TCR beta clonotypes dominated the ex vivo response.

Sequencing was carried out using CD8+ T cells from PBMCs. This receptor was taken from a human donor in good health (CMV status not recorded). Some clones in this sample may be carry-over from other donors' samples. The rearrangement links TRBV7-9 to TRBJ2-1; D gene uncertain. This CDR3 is CANPYRSLYNEQFF. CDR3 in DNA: TGTGCCAACCCTTACCGGTCCCTGTACAATGAGCAGTTCTTC.